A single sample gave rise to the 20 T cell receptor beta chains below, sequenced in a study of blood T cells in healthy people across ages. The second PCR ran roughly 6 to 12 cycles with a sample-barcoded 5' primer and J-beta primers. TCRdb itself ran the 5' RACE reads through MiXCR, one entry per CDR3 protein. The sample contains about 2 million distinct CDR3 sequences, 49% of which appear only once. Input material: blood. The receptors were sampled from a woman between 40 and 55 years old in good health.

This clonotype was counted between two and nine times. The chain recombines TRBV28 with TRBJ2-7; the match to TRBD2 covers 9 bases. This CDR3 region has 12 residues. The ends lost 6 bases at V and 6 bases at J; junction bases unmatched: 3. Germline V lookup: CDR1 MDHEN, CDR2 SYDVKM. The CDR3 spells CASSSGLAEQYF. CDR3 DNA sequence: TGTGCCAGCAGCTCGGGACTAGCCGAGCAGTACTTC.

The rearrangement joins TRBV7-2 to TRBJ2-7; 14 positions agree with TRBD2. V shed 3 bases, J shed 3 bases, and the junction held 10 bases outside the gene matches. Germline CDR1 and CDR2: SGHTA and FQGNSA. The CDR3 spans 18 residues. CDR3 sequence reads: CASSLRGLAGGPFYEQYF. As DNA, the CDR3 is TGTGCCAGCAGCTTGCGTGGACTAGCGGGGGGCCCTTTCTACGAGCAGTACTTC.

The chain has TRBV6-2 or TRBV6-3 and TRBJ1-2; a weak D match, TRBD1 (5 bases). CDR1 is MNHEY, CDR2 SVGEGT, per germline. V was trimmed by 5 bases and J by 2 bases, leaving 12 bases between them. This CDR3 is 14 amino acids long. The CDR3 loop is CASSRDGVNYGYTF. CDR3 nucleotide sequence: TGTGCCAGCAGTCGGGACGGAGTCAACTATGGCTACACCTTC.

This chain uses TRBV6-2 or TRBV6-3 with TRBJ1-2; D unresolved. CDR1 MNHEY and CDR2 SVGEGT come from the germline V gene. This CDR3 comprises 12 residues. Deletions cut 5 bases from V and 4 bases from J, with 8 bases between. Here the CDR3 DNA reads TGTGCCAGCAGTGCGGAGCTCTATGGCTACACCTTC. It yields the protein CASSAELYGYTF.

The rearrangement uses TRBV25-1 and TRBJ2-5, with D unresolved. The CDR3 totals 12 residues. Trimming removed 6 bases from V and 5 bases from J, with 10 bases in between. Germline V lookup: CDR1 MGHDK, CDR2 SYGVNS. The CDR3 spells CASRPVGETQYF. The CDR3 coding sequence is TGTGCCAGCAGGCCGGTAGGGGAGACCCAGTACTTC.

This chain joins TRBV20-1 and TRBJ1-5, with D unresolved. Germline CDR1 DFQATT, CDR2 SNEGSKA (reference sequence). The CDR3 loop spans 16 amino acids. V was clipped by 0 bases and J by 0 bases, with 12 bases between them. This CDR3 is CSARDNTFLSNQPQHF. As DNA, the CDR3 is TGCAGTGCTAGAGATAACACTTTTCTTAGCAATCAGCCCCAGCATTTT.

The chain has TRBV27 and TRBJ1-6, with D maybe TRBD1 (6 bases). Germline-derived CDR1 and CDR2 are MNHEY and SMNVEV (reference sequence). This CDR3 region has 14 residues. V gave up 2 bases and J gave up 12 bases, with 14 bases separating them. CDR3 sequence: CASSLGGPAVPLHF. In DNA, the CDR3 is TGTGCCAGCAGTTTAGGGGGGCCTGCCGTACCCCTCCACTTT.

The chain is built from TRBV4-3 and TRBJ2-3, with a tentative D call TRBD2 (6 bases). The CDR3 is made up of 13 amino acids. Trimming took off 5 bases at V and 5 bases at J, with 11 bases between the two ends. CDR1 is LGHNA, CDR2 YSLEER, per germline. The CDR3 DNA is TGCGCCAGCAGCACGGGGGAAGGAGATACGCAGTATTTT. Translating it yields CASSTGEGDTQYF.

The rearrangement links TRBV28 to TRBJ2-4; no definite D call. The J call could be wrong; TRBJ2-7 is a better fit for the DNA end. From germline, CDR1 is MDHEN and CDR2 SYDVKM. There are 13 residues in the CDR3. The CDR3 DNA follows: TGTGCCAGCAGTTTTGGGAAAGCCTACGAGCAGTACTTC. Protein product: CASSFGKAYEQYF.

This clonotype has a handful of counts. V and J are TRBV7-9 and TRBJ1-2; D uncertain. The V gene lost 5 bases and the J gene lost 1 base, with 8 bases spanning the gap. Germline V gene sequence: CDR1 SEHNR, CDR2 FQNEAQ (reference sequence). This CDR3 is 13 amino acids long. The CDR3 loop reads CASSREDNYGYTF. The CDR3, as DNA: TGTGCCAGCAGCCGCGAGGATAACTATGGCTACACCTTC.

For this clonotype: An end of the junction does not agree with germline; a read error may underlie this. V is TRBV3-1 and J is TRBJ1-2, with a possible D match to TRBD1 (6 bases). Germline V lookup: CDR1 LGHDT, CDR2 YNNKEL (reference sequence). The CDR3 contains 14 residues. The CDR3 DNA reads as TGTGCCAGCAGACAAGATGTGGGGGGCGCTGGCTACACCTTC. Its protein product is CASRQDVGGAGYTF.

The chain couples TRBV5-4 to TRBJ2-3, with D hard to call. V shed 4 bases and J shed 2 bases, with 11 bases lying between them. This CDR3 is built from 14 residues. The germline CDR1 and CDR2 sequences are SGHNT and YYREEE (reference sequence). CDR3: CASSPKPPTDTQYF. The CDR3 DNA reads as TGTGCCAGCAGCCCGAAGCCCCCCACAGATACGCAGTATTTT.

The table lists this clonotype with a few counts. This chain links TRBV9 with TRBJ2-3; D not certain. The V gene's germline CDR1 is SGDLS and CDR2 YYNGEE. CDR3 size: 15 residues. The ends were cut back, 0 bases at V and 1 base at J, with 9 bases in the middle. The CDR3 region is CASSVGLGGTDTQYF. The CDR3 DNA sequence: TGTGCCAGCAGCGTAGGGCTAGGAGGCACAGATACGCAGTATTTT.

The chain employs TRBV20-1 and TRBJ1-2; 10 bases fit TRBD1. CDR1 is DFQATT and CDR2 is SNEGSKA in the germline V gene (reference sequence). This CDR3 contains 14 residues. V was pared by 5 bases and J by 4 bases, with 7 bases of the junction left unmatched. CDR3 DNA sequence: TGCAGTGCTTTCGGGACAGGGGCTTCCTATGGCTACACCTTC. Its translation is CSAFGTGASYGYTF.

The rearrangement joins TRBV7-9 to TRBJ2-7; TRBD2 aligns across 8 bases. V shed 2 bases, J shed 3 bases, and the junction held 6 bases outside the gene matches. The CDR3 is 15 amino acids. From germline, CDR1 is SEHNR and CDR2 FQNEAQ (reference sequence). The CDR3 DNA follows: TGTGCCAGCAGCTTAACTCCGGGACTAGGCTACGAGCAGTACTTC. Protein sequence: CASSLTPGLGYEQYF.

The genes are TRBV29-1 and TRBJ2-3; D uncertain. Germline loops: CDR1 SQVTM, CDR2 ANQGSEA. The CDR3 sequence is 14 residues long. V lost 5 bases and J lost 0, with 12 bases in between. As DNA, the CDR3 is TGCAGCGTTCAACAGAGTTTAAGCACAGATACGCAGTATTTT. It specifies CSVQQSLSTDTQYF.

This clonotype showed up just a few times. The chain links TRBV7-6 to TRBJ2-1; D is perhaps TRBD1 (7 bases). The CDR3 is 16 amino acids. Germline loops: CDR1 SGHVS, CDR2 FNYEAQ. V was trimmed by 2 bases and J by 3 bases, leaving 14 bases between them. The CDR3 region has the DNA TGTGCCAGCAGCTTAAGGGGGGACAGCCTCTACAATGAGCAGTTCTTC. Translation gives CASSLRGDSLYNEQFF. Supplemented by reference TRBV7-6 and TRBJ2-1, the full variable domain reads GAGVSQSPRYKVTKRGQDVALRCDPISGHVSLYWYRQALGQGPEFLTYFNYEAQQDKSGLPNDRFSAERPEGSISTLTIQRTEQRDSAMYRCASSLRGDSLYNEQFFGPGTRLTVL.

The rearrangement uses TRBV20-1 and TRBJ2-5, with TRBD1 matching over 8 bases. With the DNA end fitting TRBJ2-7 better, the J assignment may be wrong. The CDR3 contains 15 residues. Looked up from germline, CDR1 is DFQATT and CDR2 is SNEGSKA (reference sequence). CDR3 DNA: TGCAGTGCTAAGAGCCGACAGGGGAGAACCTACGAGCAGTACTTC. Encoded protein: CSAKSRQGRTYEQYF.

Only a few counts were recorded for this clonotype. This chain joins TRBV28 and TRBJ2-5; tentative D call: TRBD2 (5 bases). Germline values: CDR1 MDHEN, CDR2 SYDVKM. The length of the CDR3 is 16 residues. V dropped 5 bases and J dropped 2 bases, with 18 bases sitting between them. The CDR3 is CASSPPPEDGQETQYF. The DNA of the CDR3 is TGTGCCAGCAGTCCACCCCCGGAGGACGGTCAAGAGACCCAGTACTTC.

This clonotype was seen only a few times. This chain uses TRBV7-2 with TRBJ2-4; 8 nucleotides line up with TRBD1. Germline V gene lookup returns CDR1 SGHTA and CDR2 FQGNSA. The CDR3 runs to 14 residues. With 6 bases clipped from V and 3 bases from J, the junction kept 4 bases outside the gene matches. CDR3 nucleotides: TGTGCCAGCAGTCTCACAGGGGGCAAAAACATTCAGTACTTC. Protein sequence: CASSLTGGKNIQYF.